The rows below give T cell receptor beta chains drawn from one sample of a study of shared clonotypes between healthy human individuals. Repertoires were generated with immunoSEQ multiplex PCR, while TCRdb's copy carries only in-frame clones and drops some. This table has under 1,100,000 clones, 75% appearing once. Sample: memory CD4+ T cells sorted from blood. All receptors derive from a man between 18 and 29 years old in good health. Both conserved end residues are part of each CDR3. Fields, in order: J gene, D gene, clone size, V gene, CDR3 DNA, CDR3 protein. A D gene is named only where the DNA matches it firmly. The size field is filled for only some rows; it gives once, few, many or a size class.

j_gene: TRBJ1-4
d_gene: -
abundance: -
v_gene: TRBV6-5
CDR3nt: TGTGCCAGCAGTACGAAGGGAGGGATTAATGAAAAACTGTTTTTT
CDR3aa: CASSTKGGINEKLFF

j_gene: TRBJ2-7
d_gene: TRBD1
abundance: many
v_gene: TRBV30
CDR3nt: TGTGCCTGGATAAGGGACAGGCCCCGCGAGCAGTACTTC
CDR3aa: CAWIRDRPREQYF

j_gene: TRBJ2-7
d_gene: TRBD1
abundance: -
v_gene: TRBV5-1
CDR3nt: TGCGCCAGCAGACCCACAGGGGACTCCTACGAGCAGTACTTC
CDR3aa: CASRPTGDSYEQYF

j_gene: TRBJ2-1
d_gene: TRBD1
abundance: -
v_gene: TRBV29-1
CDR3nt: TGCAGCGTTCCCGACAGGGGTAGGGACAATGAGCAGTTCTTC
CDR3aa: CSVPDRGRDNEQFF

j_gene: TRBJ2-6
d_gene: -
abundance: -
v_gene: TRBV5-1
CDR3nt: TGCGCCAGCAGCTTGGAGGGGAGTGGGGCCAACGTCCTGACTTTC
CDR3aa: CASSLEGSGANVLTF

j_gene: TRBJ1-5
d_gene: -
abundance: -
v_gene: TRBV15
CDR3nt: TGTGCCACCAGCAGAGTGCAGTACAATCAGCCCCAGCATTTT
CDR3aa: CATSRVQYNQPQHF

j_gene: TRBJ1-6
d_gene: -
abundance: -
v_gene: TRBV4-3
CDR3nt: TGCGCCAGCAGCCAACATCTCGGCCCTGGGGTTACTTCACCCCTCCACTTT
CDR3aa: CASSQHLGPGVTSPLHF

j_gene: TRBJ2-6
d_gene: -
abundance: -
v_gene: TRBV15
CDR3nt: TGTGCCACCAGCAGGAGGGGGGCTGGGGCCAACGTCCTGACTTTC
CDR3aa: CATSRRGAGANVLTF

j_gene: TRBJ2-2
d_gene: -
abundance: -
v_gene: TRBV7-3
CDR3nt: TGTGCCAGCAGCTTTACAGGGTCCGGGGAGCTGTTTTTT
CDR3aa: CASSFTGSGELFF

j_gene: TRBJ2-7
d_gene: TRBD2
abundance: -
v_gene: TRBV7-8
CDR3nt: TGTGCCAGCAGCTTAGGCAGTTACGTTGGACTAGTCTCCGAGCAGTACTTC
CDR3aa: CASSLGSYVGLVSEQYF

j_gene: TRBJ1-5
d_gene: -
abundance: -
v_gene: TRBV27
CDR3nt: TGTGCCAGCAGTCCCGGGACGGGTGATCAGCCCCAGCATTTT
CDR3aa: CASSPGTGDQPQHF

j_gene: TRBJ2-5
d_gene: -
abundance: -
v_gene: TRBV6-1
CDR3nt: TGTGCCAGCAGTGAAGCGCCTATGGGCCCGAGGGAGACCCAGTACTTC
CDR3aa: CASSEAPMGPRETQYF

j_gene: TRBJ2-3
d_gene: -
abundance: -
v_gene: TRBV29-1
CDR3nt: TGCAGCGTTGCTGGCAGGGGAACAGATACGCAGTATTTT
CDR3aa: CSVAGRGTDTQYF

j_gene: TRBJ2-3
d_gene: -
abundance: -
v_gene: TRBV18
CDR3nt: TGTGCCAGCTCACCGGGAGGAGATACGCAGTATTTT
CDR3aa: CASSPGGDTQYF

j_gene: TRBJ2-2
d_gene: -
abundance: -
v_gene: TRBV7-2
CDR3nt: TGTGCCAGCAGCTTAAAAACGACCGGGGAGCTGTTTTTT
CDR3aa: CASSLKTTGELFF

j_gene: TRBJ2-3
d_gene: TRBD2
abundance: -
v_gene: TRBV5-4
CDR3nt: TGTGCCAGCGGGACTCTAGCGGGGGGGCACACAGATACGCAGTATTTT
CDR3aa: CASGTLAGGHTDTQYF

j_gene: TRBJ2-3
d_gene: -
abundance: -
v_gene: TRBV7-8
CDR3nt: TGTGCCAGCAGCTTAGGGGCAGCCTCAGATACGCAGTATTTT
CDR3aa: CASSLGAASDTQYF

j_gene: TRBJ2-7
d_gene: -
abundance: -
v_gene: TRBV7-8
CDR3nt: TGTGCCAGCAGCCCTGATCGCGAGCAGTACTTC
CDR3aa: CASSPDREQYF

j_gene: TRBJ1-2
d_gene: -
abundance: -
v_gene: TRBV7-9
CDR3nt: TGTGCCAGCAGCTTAGTAGAAGGGGATGGCTACACCTTC
CDR3aa: CASSLVEGDGYTF

j_gene: TRBJ1-3
d_gene: -
abundance: -
v_gene: TRBV5-6
CDR3nt: TGTGCCAGCAGCAAGGACACTTTCTCTGGAAACACCATATATTTT
CDR3aa: CASSKDTFSGNTIYF

j_gene: TRBJ1-2
d_gene: TRBD1
abundance: few
v_gene: TRBV10-3
CDR3nt: TGTGCCATCAGTGATTCCGACAGGGCGCGCTACACCTTC
CDR3aa: CAISDSDRARYTF

j_gene: TRBJ2-1
d_gene: TRBD2
abundance: -
v_gene: TRBV29-1
CDR3nt: TGCAGCGTAGATCGGGGGGGCCAGGGCAATGAGCAGTTCTTC
CDR3aa: CSVDRGGQGNEQFF

j_gene: TRBJ2-3
d_gene: TRBD2
abundance: -
v_gene: TRBV7-2
CDR3nt: TGTGCCAGCAGCTTCGGACTAGCGGGGGCCTGGGATACGCAGTATTTT
CDR3aa: CASSFGLAGAWDTQYF

j_gene: TRBJ2-5
d_gene: -
abundance: once
v_gene: TRBV2
CDR3nt: TGTGCCAGCAGTGAATCGACAGTACAAGAGACCCAGTACTTC
CDR3aa: CASSESTVQETQYF

j_gene: TRBJ1-5
d_gene: -
abundance: few
v_gene: TRBV29-1
CDR3nt: TGCAGCGTTGCAGACGGGACTAGCAATCAGCCCCAGCATTTT
CDR3aa: CSVADGTSNQPQHF

j_gene: TRBJ1-2
d_gene: -
abundance: -
v_gene: TRBV19
CDR3nt: TGTGCCAGTAGTATTGGTCAGGGGAGCTATGGCTACACCTTC
CDR3aa: CASSIGQGSYGYTF

j_gene: TRBJ1-6
d_gene: -
abundance: many
v_gene: TRBV2
CDR3nt: TGTGCCAGCAGTTTGGGGCAGGCCCGGACGAATTCACCCCTCCACTTT
CDR3aa: CASSLGQARTNSPLHF

j_gene: TRBJ2-3
d_gene: -
abundance: once
v_gene: TRBV7-2
CDR3nt: TGTGCCAGCAGCTTGACTAGTGCAGGGGGGCAGTATTTT
CDR3aa: CASSLTSAGGQYF

j_gene: TRBJ1-1
d_gene: -
abundance: once
v_gene: TRBV2
CDR3nt: TGTGCCAGCAGCAAACTTCCGGGGGCGGGGACAACAAACACTGAAGCTTTCTTT
CDR3aa: CASSKLPGAGTTNTEAFF

j_gene: TRBJ2-3
d_gene: TRBD2
abundance: -
v_gene: TRBV5-6
CDR3nt: TGTGCCAGCAGCGTCTATAGCGGGGGGGCAGATACGCAGTATTTT
CDR3aa: CASSVYSGGADTQYF

j_gene: TRBJ1-2
d_gene: -
abundance: few
v_gene: TRBV7-8
CDR3nt: TGTGCCAGCAGCTTAGGGCAGGGTTTCGGCTACACCTTC
CDR3aa: CASSLGQGFGYTF

j_gene: TRBJ2-1
d_gene: -
abundance: few
v_gene: TRBV2
CDR3nt: TGTGCCAGCAGTGAAGCGCTGGGGGGAGAGCAGTTCTTC
CDR3aa: CASSEALGGEQFF

j_gene: TRBJ1-1
d_gene: -
abundance: -
v_gene: TRBV7-9
CDR3nt: TGTGCCAGCAGCTTAGAGGTTAGCGCTGAAGCTTTCTTT
CDR3aa: CASSLEVSAEAFF

j_gene: TRBJ1-1
d_gene: -
abundance: -
v_gene: TRBV7-9
CDR3nt: TGTGCCAGCAGCTTATCCCTGAACACTGAAGCTTTCTTT
CDR3aa: CASSLSLNTEAFF

j_gene: TRBJ1-4
d_gene: -
abundance: -
v_gene: TRBV5-1
CDR3nt: TGCGCCTGCGCACGGGAGGGCGAGGAACTGTTTTTT
CDR3aa: CACAREGEELFF

j_gene: TRBJ1-3
d_gene: -
abundance: -
v_gene: TRBV28
CDR3nt: TGTGCCACCACCTCCGAGGGGCTCTCTGGAAACACCATATATTTT
CDR3aa: CATTSEGLSGNTIYF

j_gene: TRBJ1-6
d_gene: -
abundance: -
v_gene: TRBV5-1
CDR3nt: TGCGCCAGCAGCTTGACCAAAGTCCAGAATTCACCCCTCCACTTT
CDR3aa: CASSLTKVQNSPLHF

j_gene: TRBJ2-1
d_gene: TRBD2
abundance: -
v_gene: TRBV5-1
CDR3nt: TGCGCCTCATCGGGGACTAGCGGGAGTTATGAGCAGTTCTTC
CDR3aa: CASSGTSGSYEQFF

j_gene: TRBJ1-6
d_gene: -
abundance: -
v_gene: TRBV5-1
CDR3nt: TGCGCCAGCAGCCTTATGGAGAGATCACCCCTCCACTTT
CDR3aa: CASSLMERSPLHF

j_gene: TRBJ2-1
d_gene: -
abundance: few
v_gene: TRBV2
CDR3nt: TGTGCCAGCAGCCCCGTGTCGGGTTCGTTGAAGCAGTTCTTC
CDR3aa: CASSPVSGSLKQFF

j_gene: TRBJ2-2
d_gene: -
abundance: -
v_gene: TRBV29-1
CDR3nt: TGCAGCGCCTCACAGGGAGTTGCTAACACCGGGGAGCTGTTTTTT
CDR3aa: CSASQGVANTGELFF

j_gene: TRBJ1-3
d_gene: TRBD1
abundance: -
v_gene: TRBV28
CDR3nt: TGTGCCAGCAGTCCAAGGACAGGGGCAGGAAACACCATATATTTT
CDR3aa: CASSPRTGAGNTIYF

j_gene: TRBJ1-6
d_gene: -
abundance: few
v_gene: TRBV5-5
CDR3nt: TGTGCCAGCAGCTTGTCAGGGCGAGCGGGCTCACCCCTCCACTTT
CDR3aa: CASSLSGRAGSPLHF

j_gene: TRBJ2-2
d_gene: -
abundance: -
v_gene: TRBV5-6
CDR3nt: TGTGCCAGCAGGCCCTGGCTGGGGGCCATGATGACCGGGGAGCTGTTTTTT
CDR3aa: CASRPWLGAMMTGELFF

j_gene: TRBJ2-7
d_gene: -
abundance: -
v_gene: TRBV5-1
CDR3nt: TGCGCCAGCAGCTCAGGGGCCTACGAGCAGTACTTC
CDR3aa: CASSSGAYEQYF

j_gene: TRBJ1-6
d_gene: -
abundance: -
v_gene: TRBV27
CDR3nt: TGTGCCAGCAGTTCGAAAGGGGGATCACCCCTCCACTTT
CDR3aa: CASSSKGGSPLHF

j_gene: TRBJ1-6
d_gene: TRBD1
abundance: -
v_gene: TRBV11-3
CDR3nt: TGTGCCAGCACCCAGATGACAGGGGCACTTAGGAGCTCCTATAATTCACCCCTCCACTTT
CDR3aa: CASTQMTGALRSSYNSPLHF

j_gene: TRBJ2-7
d_gene: -
abundance: -
v_gene: TRBV5-1
CDR3nt: TGCGCCAGCAGCCTGGACTTTCCCGACGAGCAGTACTTC
CDR3aa: CASSLDFPDEQYF

j_gene: TRBJ2-1
d_gene: -
abundance: -
v_gene: TRBV18
CDR3nt: TGTGCCAGCTCACCAAGTCAGTCGGGTGCGGGTGGTGAGCAGTTCTTC
CDR3aa: CASSPSQSGAGGEQFF

j_gene: TRBJ2-5
d_gene: -
abundance: -
v_gene: TRBV18
CDR3nt: TGTGCCAGCTCTCGCGAAGAGACCCAGTACTTC
CDR3aa: CASSREETQYF

j_gene: TRBJ1-4
d_gene: TRBD1
abundance: -
v_gene: TRBV28
CDR3nt: TGTGCCAGCAGTTTTTCCGGGACAGGCGAGGAAAAACTGTTTTTT
CDR3aa: CASSFSGTGEEKLFF

j_gene: TRBJ1-1
d_gene: -
abundance: -
v_gene: TRBV19
CDR3nt: TGTGCCAGTAGTATAAATTTTCGGGAGTACACTGAAGCTTTCTTT
CDR3aa: CASSINFREYTEAFF